This TCR beta chain was found in a study of CD8+ T cells in alopecia areata. Background on the study: At a dose of 5 to 10 mg twice daily, oral tofacitinib was given to treated patients. Findings and limits, study-wide: TCRs were shared less clearly across patients than in mice, possibly for HLA-related reasons. Having just one nonresponder leaves the connection between baseline CD8+ expansion and response unresolved.

Documented treatment: oral pan-JAK inhibitor, 5-10 mg twice daily. Both peripheral blood and punch biopsies of lesional scalp skin were obtained from patients who had alopecia areata. Worth noting for this clone: No antigen is known for it. In the same sample, other DNA sequences code for this CDR3.

RNA, once extracted, was reverse transcribed into cDNA for use as the sequencing template. The assay was immunoSEQ multiplex PCR, and TCRdb's table has in-frame clones only and misses some. The sample lists fewer than 250,000 clones; 40% to 55% were seen once. This CDR3 comprises 12 residues. Deletions cut 2 bases from V and 3 bases from J, with 7 bases between. Germline CDR1 GTSNPN, CDR2 SVGIG (reference sequence). This specimen was CD4+ T cells sorted from blood, taken at roughly week 38, from a patient treated with tofacitinib. The rearrangement links TRBV30 to TRBJ2-5; D unresolved. This clonotype was obtained from a human donor with alopecia areata. In DNA form, the CDR3 reads TGTGCCTGGAGTAGAAGGGAAGAGACCCAGTACTTC. Encoded protein: CAWSRREETQYF. The full variable domain, rest sourced from reference TRBV30 and TRBJ2-5, is SQTIHQWPATLVQPVGSPLSLECTVEGTSNPNLYWYRQAAGRGLQLLFYSVGIGQISSEVPQNLSASRPQDRQFILSSKKLLLSDSGFYLCAWSRREETQYFGPGTRLLVL.